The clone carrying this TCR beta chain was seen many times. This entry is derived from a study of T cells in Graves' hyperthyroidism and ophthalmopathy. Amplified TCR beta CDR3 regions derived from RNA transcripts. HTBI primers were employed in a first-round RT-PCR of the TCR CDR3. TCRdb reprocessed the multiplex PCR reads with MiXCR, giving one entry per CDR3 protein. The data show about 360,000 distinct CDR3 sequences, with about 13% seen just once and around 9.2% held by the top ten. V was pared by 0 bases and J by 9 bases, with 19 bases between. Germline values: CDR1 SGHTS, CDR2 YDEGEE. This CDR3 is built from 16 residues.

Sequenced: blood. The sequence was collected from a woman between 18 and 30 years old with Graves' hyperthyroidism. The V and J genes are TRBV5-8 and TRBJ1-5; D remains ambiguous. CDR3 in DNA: TGTGCCAGCAGCTTGGCCGAGGTCGAGTTCCGAGGGCCCCAGCATTTT. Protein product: CASSLAEVEFRGPQHF.